This TCR beta chain was recovered during a study of sequential checkpoint blockade in melanoma. For the study at large: First-line arms were nivolumab then ipilimumab, or the reverse, randomized 1:1. TCRbeta immunosequencing was performed on DNA from 75 to 95 pretreatment melanoma tumor samples. Under 25 patients had matched tumor biopsies before treatment and at week 13 after nivolumab or ipilimumab alone. Findings and limits, study-wide: Patients with week-13 increases in T-cell fraction and clonality benefited about 30 times more often.

V was cut by 3 bases and J by 4 bases, with 12 bases left in between. CDR1 is MDHEN and CDR2 is SYDVKM in the germline V gene. The CDR3 consists of 15 residues. Profiling relied on immunoSEQ multiplex PCR, and the TCRdb table lists in-frame clones only, not all of them. The sample has 10,000 to 15,000 clones, roughly 24% seen once. Specified treatment: randomized to nivolumab then ipilimumab (arm A) or the reverse (arm B). Points on this clone: Antigen: not known.

The receptor was derived from a human donor with melanoma. V usage is TRBV28 and J usage is TRBJ2-2; perhaps TRBD2 as D (6 bases). This specimen was tumor tissue (inferred from file names), taken from a patient given nivolumab and ipilimumab in sequence. Here the CDR3 DNA reads TGTGCCAGCAGTTTGCCCGGGAGCGGCACCGGGGAGCTGTTTTTT. Translation gives CASSLPGSGTGELFF.